These 28 T cell receptor beta chains came from one sample sequenced in a study of OX40 agonist ivuxolimab in advanced cancers. Assay used: immunoSEQ multiplex PCR; TCRdb lists only in-frame clones, some missing. In the table there are tens of thousands of clones, around nine tenths of which are singletons. The sample was CD4+ or CD8+ T cells sorted from blood, taken in a trial of the OX40 agonist ivuxolimab. These receptors were taken from an adult with an advanced solid tumor such as melanoma, head and neck, liver or kidney cancer.

This clone was seen a few times. This sequence joins TRBV11-1 and TRBJ2-7; tentative D call: TRBD2 (5 bases). The CDR3 is 14 residues long. V was pared by 3 bases and J by 0 bases, with 9 bases between. CDR1 is SGHAT and CDR2 is FQDESV in the germline V gene (reference sequence). The CDR3 protein is CASSFAGSSYEQYV. CDR3 DNA sequence: TGTGCCAGCAGCTTTGCGGGCAGCTCCTACGAGCAGTACGTC.

The CDR3 loop reads CASSLTPDSSYEQYF. The CDR3 DNA reads TGTGCCAGCAGCTTGACTCCCGATAGCTCCTACGAGCAGTACTTC. V usage is TRBV7-2 and J usage is TRBJ2-7; no reliable D call. The CDR3 runs 15 residues. V gave up 3 bases and J gave up 0 bases, with 12 bases separating them. Per germline, CDR1 SGHTA and CDR2 FQGNSA.

This chain uses TRBV4-1 with TRBJ1-6, with a tentative D call TRBD1 (6 bases). Germline V gene data show CDR1 as MGHRA and CDR2 as YSYEKL. This CDR3 is built from 13 residues. V was cut by 2 bases and J by 13 bases, with 12 bases left in between. In DNA form, the CDR3 reads TGCGCCAGCAGCCAAAAAGACGACAGGCCCCTCCACTTT. Amino acids: CASSQKDDRPLHF.

The chain couples TRBV7-2 to TRBJ2-4, with TRBD2 matching over 7 bases. This CDR3 contains 13 residues. Germline trimming cut 9 bases from V and 8 bases from J; bases unmatched to any gene: 10. CDR1 is SGHTA and CDR2 is FQGNSA in the germline V gene. The CDR3 protein is CASKGSGGDIQYF. The CDR3 region has the DNA TGTGCCAGTAAGGGCTCTGGGGGGGACATTCAGTACTTC.

With regard to this clone: Within the sample, other DNA sequences also encode this same CDR3. The chain is built from TRBV5-5 and TRBJ1-5; D remains unclear. This CDR3 spans 13 amino acids. Trimming took 4 bases from V and 1 from J, leaving 6 bases between them. Per germline, CDR1 SGHKS and CDR2 YYEKEE (reference sequence). CDR3 region: CASSQDSNQPQHF. The CDR3 nucleotides read TGTGCCAGCAGCCAGGACAGCAATCAGCCCCAGCATTTT.

This clone was observed once. The CDR3 coding sequence is TGTGCCAGCAGCTTCGCCAGGGCCTACGAGCAGTACTTC. Translated, it gives CASSFARAYEQYF. The chain couples TRBV11-2 to TRBJ2-7, with D perhaps matching TRBD1 (5 bases). From germline, CDR1 is SGHAT and CDR2 FQNNGV. The germline V and J ends were trimmed by 3 bases and 2 bases, with 8 bases remaining between them. The CDR3 covers 13 residues.

The rearrangement joins TRBV7-7 to TRBJ2-5; TRBD1 might be the D (5 bases). CDR3 length: 15 residues. Trimming took 5 bases from V and 2 from J, leaving 15 bases between them. Germline V lookup: CDR1 SSHAT, CDR2 FNYEAQ (reference sequence). CDR3 in DNA: TGTGCCAGCAGCCCAGGGTGGTCGGAGCAAGAGACCCAGTACTTC. Amino acid sequence: CASSPGWSEQETQYF.

The chain is built from TRBV7-2 and TRBJ1-2, with D perhaps TRBD1 (5 bases). V was cut by 5 bases and J by 1 base, with 11 bases left in between. The CDR3 length is 14 residues. Germline values: CDR1 SGHTA, CDR2 FQGNSA. CDR3 loop: CASSHWGVNYGYTF. The CDR3 DNA follows: TGTGCCAGCAGCCACTGGGGGGTTAACTATGGCTACACCTTC.

In its sample, this clone was seen a few times. The chain joins TRBV15 to TRBJ2-3, with TRBD2 matching over 7 bases. V shed 5 bases and J 0 bases; nucleotides not matched to a gene: 2. The CDR3 has 14 amino acids. Germline loops: CDR1 LNHNV, CDR2 YYDKDF (reference sequence). The CDR3 DNA follows: TGTGCCACCAGCTCCGGGGGGAGCACAGATACGCAGTATTTT. The encoded protein is CATSSGGSTDTQYF.

This clone was counted a few times. The chain employs TRBV27 and TRBJ1-3, with D maybe TRBD1 (6 bases). Trimming took 0 bases from V and 6 from J, leaving 18 bases between them. This CDR3 is built from 17 residues. The V gene's germline CDR1 is MNHEY and CDR2 SMNVEV (reference sequence). CDR3 sequence reads: CASSLSGARGVKNTIYF. CDR3 sequence (DNA): TGTGCCAGCAGTTTATCGGGGGCCAGGGGTGTAAAAAACACCATATATTTT.

The gene calls are TRBV9 and TRBJ2-2, with a possible D match to TRBD2 (6 bases). This CDR3 is 15 amino acids long. The V and J ends lost 4 bases and 0 bases respectively, with 10 bases between them. CDR1 SGDLS and CDR2 YYNGEE come from the germline V gene. The CDR3 loop reads CASSPPGANTGELFF. The CDR3 DNA is TGTGCCAGCAGCCCCCCGGGGGCGAACACCGGGGAGCTGTTTTTT.

The chain is built from TRBV6-5 and TRBJ1-2; no reliable D call. The CDR3 totals 13 residues. Trimming took 2 bases from V and 3 from J, leaving 7 bases between them. Germline CDR1 reads MNHEY; CDR2 reads SVGAGI. The CDR3 DNA reads as TGTGCCAGCAGTTACACCCTCCACTATGGCTACACCTTC. It is translated as CASSYTLHYGYTF.

The chain uses TRBV5-1 and TRBJ1-4, with D tentatively TRBD1 (5 bases). The germline V and J ends were trimmed by 1 base and 2 bases, with 9 bases remaining between them. Germline V gene lookup returns CDR1 SGHRS and CDR2 YFSETQ. The CDR3 contains 15 residues. The CDR3 coding sequence is TGCGCCAGCAGCTTGAAGGCAGGGACTAATGAAAAACTGTTTTTT. As protein: CASSLKAGTNEKLFF.

This clone was observed once. The rearrangement joins TRBV6-1 to TRBJ1-5, with TRBD1 matching over 9 bases. Per germline, CDR1 MNHNS and CDR2 SASEGT. The CDR3 loop spans 14 amino acids. V dropped 4 bases and J dropped 7; count of bases not matched to a gene: 5. CDR3 protein: CASSATGGPQPQHF. The DNA for the CDR3 is TGTGCCAGCAGTGCGACAGGGGGGCCGCAGCCCCAGCATTTT.

The chain employs TRBV11-2 and TRBJ1-3; D gene ambiguous. The CDR3 totals 14 residues. Trimming cost V 1 base and J 4 bases, with 8 bases left between them. Germline lookup yields CDR1 SGHAT and CDR2 FQNNGV. The CDR3 sequence: CASSLVSLGNTIYF. The CDR3 bases are TGTGCCAGCAGCTTAGTCAGCTTGGGAAACACCATATATTTT.

This chain links TRBV11-2 with TRBJ2-1; a weak D match, TRBD1 (6 bases). Trimming left V 3 bases short and J 4 bases short, with 13 bases between. This CDR3 contains 15 residues. The germline V gene encodes CDR1 SGHAT and CDR2 FQNNGV. The CDR3 nucleotides are TGTGCCAGCAGCTTCGTGGGGGCGGCGTACAATGAGCAGTTCTTC. It codes for CASSFVGAAYNEQFF.

On this clone: The junction departs from the called germline gene at one end, perhaps through a read error. The chain is built from TRBV30 and TRBJ2-7; 14 positions match TRBD2. The V gene's germline CDR1 is GTSNPN and CDR2 SVGIG (reference sequence). This CDR3 is 12 amino acids long. The CDR3 here is CAWTSGGYEQYF. In DNA form, the CDR3 reads TGTGCGTGGACTAGCGGGGGGTACGAGCAGTACTTC.

The J gene is TRBJ2-7, the V gene TRBV7-2; 11 nucleotides agree with TRBD2. The CDR3 runs to 14 residues. J was trimmed by 7 bases and V by 6 bases; bases with no gene match: 8. Germline values: CDR1 SGHTA, CDR2 FQGNSA. The CDR3 DNA follows: TGTGCCAGCAGGGCTAGCGGGGGGCTGGGGGAGCAGTACTTC. Translating gives CASRASGGLGEQYF. The variable domain in full, completed from reference TRBV7-2 and TRBJ2-7, reads GAGVSQSPSNKVTEKGKDVELRCDPISGHTALYWYRQSLGQGLEFLIYFQGNSAPDKSGLPSDRFSAERTGGSVSTLTIQRTQQEDSAVYLCASRASGGLGEQYFGPGTRLTVT.

DNA for the CDR3: TGTGCCAGCAGGGCTCCGGGATCCTATGGCTACACCTTC. Translated, it gives CASRAPGSYGYTF. The rearrangement uses TRBV28 and TRBJ1-2, with D unresolved. This CDR3 region has 13 residues. Trimming took off 6 bases at V and 4 bases at J, with 12 bases between the two ends. Germline values: CDR1 MDHEN, CDR2 SYDVKM.

The chain joins TRBV4-3 to TRBJ1-3; D may be TRBD1 (5 bases). The CDR3 runs to 17 residues. V was clipped by 0 bases and J by 2 bases, with 14 bases between them. In germline, CDR1 is LGHNA, CDR2 YSLEER. The DNA of the CDR3 is TGCGCCAGCAGCCAAGATCCGGAAGGGGAGGCTGGAAACACCATATATTTT. Protein: CASSQDPEGEAGNTIYF.

The V and J genes are TRBV2 and TRBJ1-5; D possibly corresponds to TRBD1 (5 bases). V shed 2 bases and J shed 3 bases, with 14 bases lying between them. Germline V lookup: CDR1 SNHLY, CDR2 FYNNEI. The CDR3 is made up of 16 amino acids. This chain's CDR3 is CASSESFRQYNQPQHF. For the CDR3, the DNA is TGTGCCAGCAGTGAATCTTTTCGACAGTACAATCAGCCCCAGCATTTT. The full variable domain, its missing parts supplied by reference TRBV2 and TRBJ1-5, is EPEVTQTPSHQVTQMGQEVILRCVPISNHLYFYWYRQILGQKVEFLVSFYNNEISEKSEIFDDQFSVERPDGSNFTLKIRSTKLEDSAMYFCASSESFRQYNQPQHFGDGTRLSIL.

The V call is TRBV6-1, the J call TRBJ2-7; D unresolved. Per germline, CDR1 MNHNS and CDR2 SASEGT. Trimming removed 1 base from V and 2 bases from J, with 9 bases in between. The CDR3 sequence is 14 residues long. The CDR3 protein is CASSEGQDPYEQYF. As DNA, the CDR3 is TGTGCCAGCAGTGAAGGGCAGGATCCCTACGAGCAGTACTTC.

This clone was seen only once. This chain links TRBV28 with TRBJ2-1; TRBD1 is a possible D gene (6 bases). V gave up 5 bases and J gave up 9 bases, with 20 bases separating them. There are 15 residues in the CDR3. The germline CDR1 and CDR2 sequences are MDHEN and SYDVKM. The CDR3 here is CASSPQGPGFAEQFF. CDR3 DNA sequence: TGTGCCAGCAGTCCACAGGGCCCTGGTTTTGCTGAGCAGTTCTTC.

The chain employs TRBV6-5 and TRBJ2-7, with 8 bases fitting TRBD2. Losses at the gene ends were 6 bases for V and 4 bases for J; bases not matched to a gene: 5. The CDR3 is 13 residues long. Germline-derived CDR1 and CDR2 are MNHEY and SVGAGI. The chain's CDR3 is CASRQGLGYEQYF. CDR3 coding DNA: TGTGCCAGCAGACAGGGACTAGGTTACGAGCAGTACTTC.

The V call is TRBV30, the J call TRBJ1-5; tentatively, D is TRBD1 (6 bases). Trimming cost V 2 bases and J 2 bases, with 10 bases left between them. Germline V gives CDR1 GTSNPN, CDR2 SVGIG (reference sequence). CDR3 length equals 14 residues. The CDR3 nucleotides are TGTGCCTGGAGTCCGGGGGGCGGCAATCAGCCCCAGCATTTT. Protein: CAWSPGGGNQPQHF.

The CDR3 DNA follows: TGTGCCAGCAGGACAGGGGCAGAGGGCCAGCCCCAGCATTTT. It translates to CASRTGAEGQPQHF. J is TRBJ1-5 and V is TRBV28; 8 bases align to TRBD1. CDR3 length: 14 residues. Germline CDR1 reads MDHEN; CDR2 reads SYDVKM. V was clipped by 6 bases and J by 7 bases; unmatched bases: 8.

This chain joins TRBV6-5 and TRBJ1-2, with D possibly being TRBD1 (5 bases). CDR1 and CDR2 (germline): MNHEY, SVGAGI. The V and J ends lost 0 bases and 8 bases respectively, with 10 bases between them. The CDR3 is 13 amino acids. The CDR3 region is CASSYSAGGGYTF. DNA of the CDR3: TGTGCCAGCAGTTACTCGGCGGGGGGAGGCTACACCTTC.

This chain joins TRBV2 and TRBJ1-5, with D unclear. CDR1 is SNHLY, CDR2 FYNNEI, per germline. The V and J ends lost 3 bases and 7 bases respectively, with 10 bases between them. The CDR3 contains 13 residues. DNA for the CDR3: TGTGCCAGCAGTGATCTACTCCGGCAGCCCCAGCATTTT. Translated: CASSDLLRQPQHF.